The T cell receptor beta chain described here comes from a study of shared T cell receptors in the human thymus. The CDR3 totals 16 residues. Per the germline V gene, CDR1 is SEHNR and CDR2 is FQNEAQ (reference sequence). J lost 1 base, V lost 5 bases, and 6 bases had no gene match. Repertoires were generated with immunoSEQ multiplex PCR, while TCRdb's copy carries only in-frame clones and drops some. The profile covers some 660,000 clones, with roughly 86% appearing a single time and approximately 0.0097% taken by the ten largest. These same data were also listed under a study on human thymus T cells. That study adds: Gene usage for V and J segments appeared biased in thymic and blood repertoires. As related research reported, thymic repertoires overlapped highly among unrelated individuals.

The clonotype comes from a boy under two years old with a congenital heart defect. The specimen was thymocytes. V usage is TRBV7-9 and J usage is TRBJ2-5, with 11 bases identical to TRBD2. This CDR3 is CASSDPGLAAQETQYF. CDR3 nucleotide sequence: TGTGCCAGCAGCGACCCGGGACTAGCGGCCCAAGAGACCCAGTACTTC.